This T cell receptor (beta chain) was observed in a study of T cells in Graves' hyperthyroidism and ophthalmopathy. The overall study: Peripheral blood specimens were obtained at initial diagnosis, prior to any treatment.

Authors of the study amplified TCR beta CDR3 regions from RNA transcripts. A set of HTBI primers served as the primers for a first-round RT-PCR of the TCR CDR3. TCRdb reprocessed the multiplex PCR reads via MiXCR and lists one record per CDR3 protein. The sample carries more than 550,000 distinct CDR3 sequences, 18% recorded once. Fresh peripheral blood, approximately 9.1 ml, was the source of the PBMCs. The CDR3 sequence is 16 residues long. Germline CDR1 SGHAT, CDR2 FQNNGV. The junction had 12 bases not matched to a gene; V was cut back by 4 bases and J by 7 bases. Input material: blood. The sequence was obtained from a woman aged 45-59 years with Graves' hyperthyroidism that later progressed to Graves' ophthalmopathy. V usage is TRBV11-2 and J usage is TRBJ2-1, with 8 bases lining up with TRBD2. The CDR3 protein is CASSSLGGGELNEQFF. Written as DNA, the CDR3 is TGTGCCAGCAGCTCCCTCGGGGGGGGGGAGTTGAATGAGCAGTTCTTC.